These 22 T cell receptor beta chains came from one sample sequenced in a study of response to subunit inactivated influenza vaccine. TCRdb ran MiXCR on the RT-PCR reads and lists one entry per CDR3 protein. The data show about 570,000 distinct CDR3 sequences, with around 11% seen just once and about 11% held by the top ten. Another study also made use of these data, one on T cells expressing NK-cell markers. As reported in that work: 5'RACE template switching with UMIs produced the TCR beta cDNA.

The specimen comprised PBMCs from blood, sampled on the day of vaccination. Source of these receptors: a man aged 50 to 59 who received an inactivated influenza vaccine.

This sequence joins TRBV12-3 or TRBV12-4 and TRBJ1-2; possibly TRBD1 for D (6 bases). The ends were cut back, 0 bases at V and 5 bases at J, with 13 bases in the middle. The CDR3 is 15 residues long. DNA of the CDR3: TGTGCCAGCAGTTTAGCGCGGGGGACAAGATATGGCTACACCTTC. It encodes CASSLARGTRYGYTF.

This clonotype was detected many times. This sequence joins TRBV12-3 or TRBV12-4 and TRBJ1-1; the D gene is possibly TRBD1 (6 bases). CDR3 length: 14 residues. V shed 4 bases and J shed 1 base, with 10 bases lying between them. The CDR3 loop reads CASSWGAANTEAFF. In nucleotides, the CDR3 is TGTGCCAGCAGTTGGGGGGCAGCGAACACTGAAGCTTTCTTT.

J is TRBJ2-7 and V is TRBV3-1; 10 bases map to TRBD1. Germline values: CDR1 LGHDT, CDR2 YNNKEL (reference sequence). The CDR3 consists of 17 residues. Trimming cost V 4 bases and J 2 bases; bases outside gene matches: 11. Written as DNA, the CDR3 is TGTGCCAGCAGCCCGGCCTTACCTGGGACAGGGGCCTACGAGCAGTACTTC. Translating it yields CASSPALPGTGAYEQYF.

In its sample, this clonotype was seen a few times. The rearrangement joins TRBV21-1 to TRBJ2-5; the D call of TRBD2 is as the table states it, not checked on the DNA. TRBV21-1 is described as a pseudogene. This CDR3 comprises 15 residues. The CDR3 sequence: CASSRFSGVEETQYF. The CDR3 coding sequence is TGTGCCAGCAGCAGATTTAGCGGGGTTGAAGAGACCCAGTACTTC.

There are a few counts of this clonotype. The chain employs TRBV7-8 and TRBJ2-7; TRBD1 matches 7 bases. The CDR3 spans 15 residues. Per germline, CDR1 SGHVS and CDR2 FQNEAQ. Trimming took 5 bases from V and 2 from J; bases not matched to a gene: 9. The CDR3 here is CASSPHRGQTYEQYF. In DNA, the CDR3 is TGTGCCAGCAGCCCCCACAGGGGCCAAACCTACGAGCAGTACTTC.

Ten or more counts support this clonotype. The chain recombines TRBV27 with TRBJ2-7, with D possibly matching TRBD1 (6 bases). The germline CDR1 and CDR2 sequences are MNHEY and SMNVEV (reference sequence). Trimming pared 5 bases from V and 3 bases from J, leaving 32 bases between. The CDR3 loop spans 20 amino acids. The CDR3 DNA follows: TGTGCCAGCAGTAAATATATAGAGAGGAAGACAGGCAATCTGTTCTACGAGCAGTACTTC. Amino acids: CASSKYIERKTGNLFYEQYF.

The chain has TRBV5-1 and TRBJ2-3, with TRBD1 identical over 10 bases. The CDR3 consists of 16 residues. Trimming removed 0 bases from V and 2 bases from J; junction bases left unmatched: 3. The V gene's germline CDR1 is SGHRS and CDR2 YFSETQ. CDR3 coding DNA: TGCGCCAGCAGCTTGGGACAGGGGGCTTACACAGATACGCAGTATTTT. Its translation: CASSLGQGAYTDTQYF.

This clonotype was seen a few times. The CDR3 loop reads CASSNLRSVSYNEQFF. As DNA, the CDR3 is TGTGCCAGCAGTAACCTACGGAGTGTCTCCTACAATGAGCAGTTCTTC. The chain recombines TRBV6-2 or TRBV6-3 with TRBJ2-1, with unresolved D. Deletions cut 5 bases from V and 0 bases from J, with 14 bases between. Looked up from germline, CDR1 is MNHEY and CDR2 is SVGEGT. The CDR3 extends over 16 amino acids.

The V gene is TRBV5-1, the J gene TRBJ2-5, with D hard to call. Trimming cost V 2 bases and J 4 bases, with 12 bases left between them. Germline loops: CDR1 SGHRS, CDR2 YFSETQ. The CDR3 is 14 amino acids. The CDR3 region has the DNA TGCGCCAGCAGCTTTTCCTCTGGGCTAGAGACCCAGTACTTC. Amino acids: CASSFSSGLETQYF.

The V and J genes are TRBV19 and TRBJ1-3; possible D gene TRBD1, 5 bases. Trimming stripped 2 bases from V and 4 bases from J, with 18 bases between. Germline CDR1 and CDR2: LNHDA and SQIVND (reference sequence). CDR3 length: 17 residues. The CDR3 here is CASSISYRQLSGNTIYF. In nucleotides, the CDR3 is TGTGCCAGTAGTATATCTTACAGGCAACTGTCCGGAAACACCATATATTTT.

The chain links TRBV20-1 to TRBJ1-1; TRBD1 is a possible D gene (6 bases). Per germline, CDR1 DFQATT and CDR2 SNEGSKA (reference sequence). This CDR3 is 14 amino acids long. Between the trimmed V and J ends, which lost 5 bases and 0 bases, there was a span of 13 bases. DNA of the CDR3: TGCAGTGCTCCCCGGGGGGCCTTGAACACTGAAGCTTTCTTT. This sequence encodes CSAPRGALNTEAFF.

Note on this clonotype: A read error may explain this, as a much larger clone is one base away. The CDR3 loop reads CASSEDIGEETQYF. CDR3 nucleotide sequence: TGCGCCAGCAGCGAAGATATAGGGGAAGAGACCCAGTACTTC. The chain employs TRBV4-3 and TRBJ2-5; tentatively, D is TRBD1 (5 bases). The CDR3 has 14 residues. Germline lookup yields CDR1 LGHNA and CDR2 YSLEER.

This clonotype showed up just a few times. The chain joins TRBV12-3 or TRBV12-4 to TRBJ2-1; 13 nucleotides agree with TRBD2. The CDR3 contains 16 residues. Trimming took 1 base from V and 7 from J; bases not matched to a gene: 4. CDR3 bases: TGTGCCAGCAGTTTAGGGACTAGCGGGAGCAGAAATGAGCAGTTCTTC. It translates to CASSLGTSGSRNEQFF.

The CDR3 nucleotides read TGTGCCAGTAGTATTCTAGCGGGAGGTGTAGGCAATGAGCAGTTCTTC. Translating gives CASSILAGGVGNEQFF. The gene calls are TRBV19 and TRBJ2-1; 11 nucleotides match TRBD2. CDR3 length: 16 residues. Germline V CDR1 and CDR2: LNHDA, SQIVND (reference sequence). Trimming at V came to 3 bases and at J to 6 bases, leaving 7 bases not matched to a gene.

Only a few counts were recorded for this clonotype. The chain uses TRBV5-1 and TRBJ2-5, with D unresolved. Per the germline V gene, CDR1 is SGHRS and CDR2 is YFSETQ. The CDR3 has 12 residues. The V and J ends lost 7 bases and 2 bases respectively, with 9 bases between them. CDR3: CASRQEQETQYF. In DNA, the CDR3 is TGCGCCAGCCGGCAAGAGCAAGAGACCCAGTACTTC.

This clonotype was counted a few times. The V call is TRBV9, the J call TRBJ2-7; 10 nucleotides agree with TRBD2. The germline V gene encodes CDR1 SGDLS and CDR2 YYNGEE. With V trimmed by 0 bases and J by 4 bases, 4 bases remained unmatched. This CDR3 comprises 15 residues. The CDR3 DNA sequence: TGTGCCAGCAGCGTAGAGGCTAGCGGGAGTTACGAGCAGTACTTC. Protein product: CASSVEASGSYEQYF.

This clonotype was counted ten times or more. CDR3 protein: CSARWAGSTYEQYF. The CDR3 bases are TGCAGTGCCCGGTGGGCGGGGAGCACCTACGAGCAGTACTTC. The chain recombines TRBV20-1 with TRBJ2-7; D possibly corresponds to TRBD2 (6 bases). The germline CDR1 and CDR2 sequences are DFQATT and SNEGSKA (reference sequence). V lost 6 bases, J lost 2 bases, and 17 bases lay in between. The CDR3 spans 14 residues.

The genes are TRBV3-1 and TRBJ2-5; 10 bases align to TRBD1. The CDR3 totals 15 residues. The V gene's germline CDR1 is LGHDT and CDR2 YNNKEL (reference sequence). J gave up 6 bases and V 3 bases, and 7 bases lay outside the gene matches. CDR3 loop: CASSHPGQGSKTQYF. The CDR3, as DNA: TGTGCCAGCAGCCACCCGGGACAGGGGTCGAAGACCCAGTACTTC.

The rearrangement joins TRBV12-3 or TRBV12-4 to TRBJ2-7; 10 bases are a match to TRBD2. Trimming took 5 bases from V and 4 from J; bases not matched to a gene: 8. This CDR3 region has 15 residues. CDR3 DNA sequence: TGTGCCAGCAGTCCAGCGGGGGGGGGGCCGTACGAGCAGTACTTC. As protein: CASSPAGGGPYEQYF.

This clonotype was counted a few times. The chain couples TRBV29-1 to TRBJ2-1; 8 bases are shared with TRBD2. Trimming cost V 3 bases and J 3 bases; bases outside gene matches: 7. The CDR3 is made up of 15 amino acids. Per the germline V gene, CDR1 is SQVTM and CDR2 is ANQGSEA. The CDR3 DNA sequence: TGCAGCGTTGAGGCGACTAGCGTAAACTACAATGAGCAGTTCTTC. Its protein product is CSVEATSVNYNEQFF.

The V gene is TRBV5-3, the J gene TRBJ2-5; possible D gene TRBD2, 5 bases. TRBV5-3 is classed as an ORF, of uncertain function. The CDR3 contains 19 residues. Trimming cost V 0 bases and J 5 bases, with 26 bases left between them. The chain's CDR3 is CARSLAGVFSALGSETQYF. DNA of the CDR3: TGTGCCAGAAGCTTGGCGGGTGTGTTTAGCGCCCTGGGTAGCGAGACCCAGTACTTC.

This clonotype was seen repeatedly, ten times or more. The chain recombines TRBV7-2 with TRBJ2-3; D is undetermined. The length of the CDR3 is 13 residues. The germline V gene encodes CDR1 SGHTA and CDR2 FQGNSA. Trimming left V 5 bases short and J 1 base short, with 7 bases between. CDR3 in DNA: TGTGCCAGCAGCATCCCGGGCACAGATACGCAGTATTTT. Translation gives CASSIPGTDTQYF.